This T cell receptor beta chain was recorded in a study of Ad26.COV2.S vaccination and SARS-CoV-2 variants. Libraries were prepared by immunoSEQ multiplex PCR; TCRdb keeps only in-frame clonotypes and omits some of them. The sample includes hundreds of thousands of clones, around 87% seen only once; the top ten take around 3.5%. Specified treatment: 19 received Ad26.COV2.S at low or high dose, single or two shots; 5 received placebo; per-sample allocation not given. Samples came from day 63 after the first vaccine or placebo injection. The CDR3 length is 14 residues. J gave up 4 bases and V 7 bases, and 4 bases lay outside the gene matches. Germline lookup yields CDR1 MNHEY and CDR2 SVGAGI. With respect to this clone: Its cognate antigen is unknown.

Whole-study results and caveats: Measurements of TCR breadth and depth may have given underestimates of the total T cell responses.

The input for sequencing was peripheral blood, taken in a trial of Ad26.COV2.S vaccine versus placebo. The chain carries TRBV6-5 and TRBJ2-7; 13 positions agree with TRBD2. This TCR derives from a person between 18 and 65 years old who received the Ad26.COV2.S COVID-19 vaccine or a placebo. Here the CDR3 reads CASNPLAGGYEQYF. The CDR3 region has the DNA TGTGCCAGCAACCCACTAGCGGGAGGGTACGAGCAGTACTTC.